The 13 T cell receptor beta chains presented below share a single source sample, sequenced in a study of shared clonotypes between healthy human individuals. The data were produced by immunoSEQ multiplex PCR, yet TCRdb's version contains in-frame clones alone and is incomplete. The profile covers roughly 2,300,000 clones, with 85% to 95% appearing a single time and 0.3% to 0.4% taken by the ten largest. The specimen was naive CD4+ T cells from PBMCs. As for subset: CD45RA+ positively selected. The receptors originated from a young man in good health. Some clones in this sample may be carry-over from other donors' samples.

The chain recombines TRBV19 with TRBJ1-1; 8 bases fit TRBD1. Germline CDR1 and CDR2: LNHDA and SQIVND (reference sequence). V shed 9 bases and J 6 bases; nucleotides not matched to a gene: 12. The CDR3 loop spans 14 amino acids. The CDR3 DNA reads as TGTGCCAGCAAGAAGACAGGGGAGTTAGCTGAAGCTTTCTTT. Amino acids: CASKKTGELAEAFF.

This chain joins TRBV11-2 and TRBJ2-5; D is unresolved. CDR3 length equals 13 residues. Between the trimmed V and J ends, which lost 2 bases and 5 bases, there was a span of 9 bases. The germline CDR1 and CDR2 sequences are SGHAT and FQNNGV. CDR3 in amino acids: CASSLPSGETQYF. CDR3 DNA: TGTGCCAGCAGCTTACCCTCTGGGGAGACCCAGTACTTC.

The chain joins TRBV5-4 to TRBJ2-7, with 7 bases identical to TRBD2. Per germline, CDR1 SGHNT and CDR2 YYREEE (reference sequence). Losses at the gene ends were 0 bases for V and 6 bases for J; bases not matched to a gene: 9. CDR3 length: 15 amino acids. CDR3 DNA: TGTGCCAGCAGCTTGGCCCCAGCGGGGTCCCGCGAGCAGTACTTC. This translates into CASSLAPAGSREQYF.

The chain is built from TRBV5-1 and TRBJ2-3, with 7 bases aligning to TRBD2. The V gene end was trimmed by 5 bases and the J gene end by 0 bases; junction bases not matched to a gene: 6. The CDR3 has 15 residues. The V gene's germline CDR1 is SGHRS and CDR2 YFSETQ. The DNA for the CDR3 is TGCGCCAGCAGGACACTAGCGACTAGCACAGATACGCAGTATTTT. Encoded protein: CASRTLATSTDTQYF.

The V gene is TRBV10-3, the J gene TRBJ2-7; 9 bases fit TRBD1. CDR3 length equals 14 residues. The germline gives CDR1 ENHRY, CDR2 SYGVKD. V shed 6 bases and J 2 bases; nucleotides not matched to a gene: 5. The CDR3 region is CAIRNGQGTYEQYF. The CDR3 region has the DNA TGTGCCATCAGGAATGGACAGGGGACCTACGAGCAGTACTTC.

This chain uses TRBV14 with TRBJ2-5, with TRBD2 matching 10 bases. Germline assignment: CDR1 SGHDN and CDR2 FVKESK. CDR3 length: 16 residues. V shed 3 bases, J shed 1 base, and the junction held 5 bases outside the gene matches. CDR3 coding DNA: TGTGCCAGCAGCCATTGGTCTAGCGGGAGCCAAGAGACCCAGTACTTC. This sequence encodes CASSHWSSGSQETQYF.

The rearrangement uses TRBV6-5 and TRBJ1-4; D is undetermined. V was shortened by 0 bases and J by 1 base, with 9 bases between the two germline ends. Germline assignment: CDR1 MNHEY and CDR2 SVGAGI. This CDR3 is 16 amino acids long. The CDR3 sequence: CASSYSFLVTNEKLFF. The CDR3 DNA is TGTGCCAGCAGTTACTCGTTCCTGGTAACTAATGAAAAACTGTTTTTT.

This clone was picked up one time. The identical CDR3 is also encoded by other nucleotide sequences in the sample. The chain joins TRBV5-4 to TRBJ2-7; no definite D call. The germline gives CDR1 SGHNT, CDR2 YYREEE (reference sequence). V shed 1 base and J shed 3 bases, with 5 bases lying between them. The CDR3 sequence is 12 residues long. The CDR3 loop reads CASSLIGYEQYF. CDR3 nucleotide sequence: TGTGCCAGCAGCTTGATAGGCTACGAGCAGTACTTC.

In its sample, this clone was seen once. This rearrangement joins TRBV29-1 to TRBJ2-1; 11 positions match TRBD2. Germline V gene sequence: CDR1 SQVTM, CDR2 ANQGSEA. The CDR3 is 16 amino acids. V was clipped by 5 bases and J by 1 base; unmatched bases: 7. The CDR3 DNA sequence: TGCAGCGTTCGACTAGCGGGATATAGGTCCTACAATGAGCAGTTCTTC. This encodes CSVRLAGYRSYNEQFF.

The genes are TRBV4-1 and TRBJ2-1, with 13 bases identical to TRBD2. The V segment lost 4 bases and the J segment 4 bases; nucleotides outside the gene matches: 7. Germline V lookup: CDR1 MGHRA, CDR2 YSYEKL. This CDR3 is built from 17 residues. DNA of the CDR3: TGCGCCAGCAGCCCTGGACTAGCGGGAGTGATGTACAATGAGCAGTTCTTC. This sequence encodes CASSPGLAGVMYNEQFF.

The gene calls are TRBV28 and TRBJ1-3, with 9 bases identical to TRBD1. V lost 5 bases, J lost 2 bases, and 10 bases stayed unmatched. CDR1 is MDHEN, CDR2 SYDVKM, per germline. CDR3 size: 17 residues. Here the CDR3 DNA reads TGTGCCAGCAGTCCTTGGACAGGGGAACGAGCTGGAAACACCATATATTTT. This codes for CASSPWTGERAGNTIYF.

The chain links TRBV5-1 to TRBJ1-1, with D uncertain. This CDR3 is 14 amino acids long. CDR1 and CDR2 (germline): SGHRS, YFSETQ. V was clipped by 1 base and J by 3 bases, with 10 bases between them. The CDR3 region has the DNA TGCGCCAGCAGCTTGAGCGGGGATGACACTGAAGCTTTCTTT. Its protein is CASSLSGDDTEAFF.

This clone appeared once. The chain is built from TRBV15 and TRBJ1-5, with unresolved D. CDR1 and CDR2 (germline): LNHNV, YYDKDF (reference sequence). The ends were cut back, 1 base at V and 3 bases at J, with 10 bases in the middle. The CDR3 loop spans 15 amino acids. The CDR3 is CATSRVGSTNQPQHF. The CDR3 DNA follows: TGTGCCACCAGCAGAGTGGGCAGCACCAATCAGCCCCAGCATTTT. The variable domain in full, completed from reference TRBV15 and TRBJ1-5, reads DAMVIQNPRYQVTQFGKPVTLSCSQTLNHNVMYWYQQKSSQAPKLLFHYYDKDFNNEADTPDNFQSRRPNTSFCFLDIRSPGLGDTAMYLCATSRVGSTNQPQHFGDGTRLSIL.